This T cell receptor (beta chain) was obtained from a study of identical twins. All donors were healthy, and all were Caucasian. The CDR3 covers 13 residues. The germline gives CDR1 MNHEY, CDR2 SVGEGT. Trimming stripped 4 bases from V and 7 bases from J, with 10 bases between. TCRdb reanalysed the 5' RACE reads using MiXCR and keeps one entry per CDR3 protein. The repertoire includes hundreds of thousands of distinct CDR3 sequences, 20% to 25% of them detected once, and about 2.7% sits in the top ten. This sample was shared with a second study, whose subject was T cells expressing NK-cell markers.

Sequencing used CD4+ T cells sorted from blood. The TCR comes from a woman aged 18-35 years in good health. The V gene is TRBV6-2 or TRBV6-3, the J gene TRBJ2-2; D not resolved. The CDR3: CASSFGASGELFF. The CDR3 DNA reads TGTGCCAGCAGTTTCGGAGCCAGCGGGGAGCTGTTTTTT.